This T cell receptor (beta chain) was recovered during a study of OX40 agonist ivuxolimab in advanced cancers. Study overall: Dose-escalation patients had hepatocellular carcinoma, melanoma, renal cell or head and neck cancer. Partial responses occurred in Three dose-escalation patients, one with hepatocellular carcinoma and two with cutaneous melanoma.

Libraries were prepared by immunoSEQ multiplex PCR; TCRdb keeps only in-frame clonotypes and omits some of them. The sample lists about 51,000 clones, 85% to 90% occurring once. Sequenced material: CD4+ or CD8+ T cells sorted from blood, taken in a trial of the OX40 agonist ivuxolimab. The TCR sequence derives from an adult with an advanced solid tumor such as melanoma, head and neck, liver or kidney cancer.

In nucleotides, the CDR3 is TGTGCCAGCAGCTCCCTCCGGACAGGGCCCTACGAGCAGTACTTC. This translates into CASSSLRTGPYEQYF. V gene TRBV9 combines with J gene TRBJ2-7, with 8 bases that match TRBD1. The junction had 8 bases not matched to a gene; V was cut back by 4 bases and J by 2 bases. This CDR3 contains 15 residues. The V gene's germline CDR1 is SGDLS and CDR2 YYNGEE. Based on the CDR3 plus reference TRBV9 and TRBJ2-7, the full variable domain is DSGVTQTPKHLITATGQRVTLRCSPRSGDLSVYWYQQSLDQGLQFLIQYYNGEERAKGNILERFSAQQFPDLHSELNLSSLELGDSALYFCASSSLRTGPYEQYFGPGTRLTVT.